The 26 T cell receptor beta chains below were found in one sample sequenced in a study of blood T cells in healthy people across ages. Through a sample-barcoded 5' primer and a J-beta primer mix, a second PCR was run for 7 to 11 cycles. In TCRdb, the 5' RACE reads were re-called with MiXCR into one record per CDR3 protein. The top ten clones hold roughly 22% of a sample with some 710,000 distinct CDR3 sequences, about 20% of them seen once. The sequencing input was blood. The receptors were gathered from an older man in good health.

This clonotype was detected only a few times. The chain recombines TRBV20-1 with TRBJ2-3; D is ambiguous. Looked up from germline, CDR1 is DFQATT and CDR2 is SNEGSKA (reference sequence). CDR3 length equals 14 residues. V lost 0 bases and J lost 4, with 11 bases in between. This chain's CDR3 is CSARDPNIADTQYF. The CDR3, as DNA: TGCAGTGCTAGAGACCCAAATATCGCAGATACGCAGTATTTT.

A few counts support this clonotype. CDR3 residues: CASSYTRAADTQYF. CDR3 sequence (DNA): TGTGCCAGCAGTTACACGCGGGCGGCAGATACGCAGTATTTT. V and J are TRBV6-5 and TRBJ2-3; D perhaps matches TRBD2 (5 bases). In germline, CDR1 is MNHEY, CDR2 SVGAGI. This CDR3 spans 14 amino acids. V lost 2 bases and J 4 bases, leaving 10 bases between the germline ends.

The chain recombines TRBV12-3 or TRBV12-4 with TRBJ2-1, with D possibly being TRBD2 (5 bases). V shed 7 bases and J shed 7 bases, with 20 bases lying between them. The CDR3 length is 15 residues. The DNA for the CDR3 is TGTGCCAGCACCATCACTAGAGGGTACGGGAATGAGCAGTTCTTC. As protein: CASTITRGYGNEQFF.

On this clonotype: Its ends do not fully match the called genes, so a read error is possible. The chain carries TRBV20-1 and TRBJ2-3; 10 nucleotides agree with TRBD1. The CDR3 has 14 amino acids. Germline CDR1 and CDR2: DFQATT and SNEGSKA (reference sequence). CDR3 DNA: TGCAGCGCTAGACTGGGACAGGGGTGGGATACGCAGTATTTT. Its protein is CSARLGQGWDTQYF.

In its sample, this clonotype was seen a few times. This chain links TRBV29-1 with TRBJ1-2; D not certain. V was clipped by 6 bases and J by 8 bases, with 13 bases between them. Germline values: CDR1 SQVTM, CDR2 ANQGSEA. This CDR3 contains 11 residues. Written as DNA, the CDR3 is TGCAGCGTGTACGGGCCGGAGGGCTACACCTTC. As protein: CSVYGPEGYTF.

This clonotype has just a few counts. The chain has TRBV7-9 and TRBJ1-1, with 10 bases matching TRBD1. CDR3 length: 16 amino acids. Per germline, CDR1 SEHNR and CDR2 FQNEAQ (reference sequence). Losses at the gene ends were 5 bases for V and 10 bases for J; bases not matched to a gene: 16. DNA of the CDR3: TGTGCCAGCAGCCCGGTGGACAGGGGGGAGTCGGGTCGAGCTTTCTTT. Residues: CASSPVDRGESGRAFF. Full variable domain (remainder filled in from reference TRBV7-9 and TRBJ1-1): DTGVSQNPRHKITKRGQNVTFRCDPISEHNRLYWYRQTLGQGPEFLTYFQNEAQLEKSRLLSDRFSAERPKGSFSTLEIQRTEQGDSAMYLCASSPVDRGESGRAFFGQGTRLTVV.

Details on this clonotype: A read error may produce the germline difference seen at one junction end. J is TRBJ1-1 and V is TRBV5-1; tentative D call: TRBD1 (5 bases). Germline V gives CDR1 SGHRS, CDR2 YFSETQ. This CDR3 has 15 amino acids. CDR3 nucleotide sequence: TGCGCCGGCAGCCGCGAAGGACAAATGAACACTGAAGCTTTCTTT. It specifies CAGSREGQMNTEAFF.

The chain employs TRBV5-1 and TRBJ2-3, with D tentatively TRBD1 (5 bases). V lost 1 base and J 6 bases, leaving 15 bases between the germline ends. Per germline, CDR1 SGHRS and CDR2 YFSETQ. The CDR3 contains 15 residues. Written as DNA, the CDR3 is TGCGCCAGCAGCTTGCTACAGGTTGGAGTGGATACGCAGTATTTT. It encodes CASSLLQVGVDTQYF.

The rearrangement joins TRBV29-1 to TRBJ2-7, with 8 nucleotides matching TRBD1. Germline assignment: CDR1 SQVTM and CDR2 ANQGSEA. The CDR3 consists of 15 residues. V shed 7 bases and J 4 bases; nucleotides not matched to a gene: 15. CDR3 nucleotides: TGCAGCGCTAGTGGACAGGGAGGATGGAGGTACGAGCAGTACGTC. The encoded protein is CSASGQGGWRYEQYV.

This clonotype has just a few counts. The chain couples TRBV12-3 or TRBV12-4 to TRBJ2-7, with D possibly being TRBD1 (6 bases). The CDR3 length is 13 residues. Trimming shortened V by 6 bases and J by 2 bases, and 11 bases separated the two germline ends. DNA for the CDR3: TGTGCCAGCAGCAAGGACAGCGCCTACGAGCAGTACTTC. This gives the protein CASSKDSAYEQYF.

This clonotype was seen only a few times. The chain is built from TRBV27 and TRBJ1-2, with TRBD1 as a possible D gene (5 bases). This CDR3 region has 14 residues. Germline V gene data show CDR1 as MNHEY and CDR2 as SMNVEV (reference sequence). Trimming pared 4 bases from V and 4 bases from J, leaving 13 bases between. CDR3 region: CASSSNGGVYGYTF. The CDR3 region has the DNA TGTGCCAGCAGTTCGAACGGGGGGGTCTATGGCTACACCTTC.

In this sample, this clonotype turned up a few times. The chain joins TRBV24-1 to TRBJ2-3, with 7 bases aligning to TRBD2. Germline trimming cut 9 bases from V and 2 bases from J; bases unmatched to any gene: 7. CDR1 and CDR2 from the germline V gene are KGHDR and SFDVKD. The CDR3 runs to 14 residues. The CDR3 loop is CATVGGTATDTQYF. The CDR3 nucleotides read TGTGCCACCGTGGGGGGGACTGCCACAGATACGCAGTATTTT.

The rearrangement uses TRBV19 and TRBJ1-5, with D unresolved. The CDR3 sequence is 16 residues long. Germline V lookup: CDR1 LNHDA, CDR2 SQIVND (reference sequence). Between the trimmed V and J ends, which lost 5 bases and 2 bases, there was a span of 16 bases. The CDR3 loop reads CASSPRTGIGNQPQHF. Here the CDR3 DNA reads TGTGCCAGTAGTCCGCGGACCGGGATCGGCAATCAGCCCCAGCATTTT.

In DNA, the CDR3 is TGCAGCGCCCCGGGACAGGGCATAGAGACGCAGTATTTT. Protein product: CSAPGQGIETQYF. The chain employs TRBV20-1 and TRBJ2-3; TRBD1 matches at 9 bases. Germline V gene data show CDR1 as DFQATT and CDR2 as SNEGSKA (reference sequence). The CDR3 runs 13 residues.

The chain recombines TRBV20-1 with TRBJ2-5, with TRBD2 matching over 10 bases. CDR1 is DFQATT, CDR2 SNEGSKA, per germline (reference sequence). CDR3 length equals 16 residues. J was trimmed by 3 bases and V by 4 bases; bases with no gene match: 11. The CDR3 region has the DNA TGCAGTGCTACCCGTGGGGCTAGCGGGAGTGAAGAGACCCAGTACTTC. Its protein is CSATRGASGSEETQYF.

This clonotype was seen a few times. V is TRBV6-5 and J is TRBJ1-5, with no clear D. CDR1 and CDR2 from the germline V gene are MNHEY and SVGAGI. CDR3 length: 15 residues. V lost 4 bases and J lost 2, with 12 bases in between. CDR3 nucleotide sequence: TGTGCCAGCAGTTCCCCGCGGCTGGGCAATCAGCCCCAGCATTTT. Translation: CASSSPRLGNQPQHF.

A few counts support this clonotype. V is TRBV2 and J is TRBJ2-5; D is unresolved. The CDR3 has 12 amino acids. CDR1 and CDR2 (germline): SNHLY, FYNNEI. V was cut by 8 bases and J by 4 bases, with 11 bases left in between. CDR3 sequence reads: CASPKGRETQYF. DNA of the CDR3: TGTGCCAGCCCTAAAGGCCGAGAGACCCAGTACTTC.

This clonotype turned up a few times. The V and J genes are TRBV20-1 and TRBJ1-2; D is perhaps TRBD1 (6 bases). Trimming pared 1 base from V and 5 bases from J, leaving 14 bases between. The CDR3 spans 14 residues. Germline CDR1 reads DFQATT; CDR2 reads SNEGSKA (reference sequence). For the CDR3, the DNA is TGCAGTGCTAGAGTGGGTCAGGGGACGTATGGCTACACCTTC. Its translation: CSARVGQGTYGYTF.

This clonotype has only a few counts. V gene TRBV12-3 or TRBV12-4 combines with J gene TRBJ2-2; D might be TRBD2 (6 bases). The CDR3 extends over 12 amino acids. The ends were cut back, 8 bases at V and 4 bases at J, with 8 bases in the middle. The CDR3 region is CASGGSTGELFF. DNA for the CDR3: TGTGCCAGCGGGGGGTCCACCGGGGAGCTGTTTTTT.

This chain uses TRBV29-1 with TRBJ1-6; TRBD1 is a possible D gene (6 bases). Germline V gives CDR1 SQVTM, CDR2 ANQGSEA. Trimming took off 2 bases at V and 10 bases at J, with 12 bases between the two ends. The CDR3 has 13 residues. The CDR3 nucleotides read TGCAGCGTTGAAACAGGGATGGGCTCACCCCTCCACTTT. It yields the protein CSVETGMGSPLHF.

This sequence joins TRBV2 and TRBJ2-3, with D uncertain. The length of the CDR3 is 15 residues. Trimming took off 3 bases at V and 3 bases at J, with 13 bases between the two ends. Germline-derived CDR1 and CDR2 are SNHLY and FYNNEI. The CDR3 is CASSDARTRTDTQYF. The CDR3 DNA follows: TGTGCCAGCAGTGATGCGCGGACCAGAACAGATACGCAGTATTTT.

This clonotype was detected only a few times. The J gene is TRBJ2-1, the V gene TRBV20-1; D gene uncertain. Trimming removed 4 bases from V and 5 bases from J, with 12 bases in between. The V gene's germline CDR1 is DFQATT and CDR2 SNEGSKA (reference sequence). The CDR3 loop spans 13 amino acids. CDR3 in DNA: TGCAGTGCTAATAGACTCCCAGACAATGAGCAGTTCTTC. Protein: CSANRLPDNEQFF.

The chain recombines TRBV6-6 with TRBJ2-3; D not resolved. Trimming removed 2 bases from V and 1 base from J, with 4 bases in between. Looked up from germline, CDR1 is MNHNY and CDR2 is SVGAGI (reference sequence). The CDR3 runs 13 residues. CDR3 sequence: CASSYLRTDTQYF. DNA for the CDR3: TGTGCCAGCAGTTACCTCCGCACAGATACGCAGTATTTT.

This clonotype was detected only a few times. The genes are TRBV6-5 and TRBJ1-4; D gene ambiguous. The CDR3 length is 15 residues. With 5 bases removed from V and 10 bases from J, the gap between germline ends came to 20 bases. Germline V CDR1 and CDR2: MNHEY, SVGAGI. CDR3 DNA sequence: TGTGCCAGCAGTGCCGACACCGGGCCGACCGGAAAACTGTTTTTT. Translation: CASSADTGPTGKLFF.

For this clonotype: A read error may produce the germline difference seen at one junction end. This chain links TRBV12-3 or TRBV12-4 with TRBJ1-1; 10 positions agree with TRBD1. The CDR3 totals 13 residues. CDR3 loop: CATRGQGTTEVFF. The CDR3, as DNA: TGTGCCACCAGGGGACAGGGGACCACTGAAGTTTTCTTT.

This clonotype was observed a few times. V and J are TRBV5-1 and TRBJ2-6; D remains ambiguous. Trimming removed 2 bases at V and 0 bases at J, with 18 bases between. Germline values: CDR1 SGHRS, CDR2 YFSETQ. This CDR3 is 19 amino acids long. In DNA form, the CDR3 reads TGCGCCAGCAGCTTCGTATTTGGGTCCCAAGGCTCTGGGGCCAACGTCCTGACTTTC. Protein sequence: CASSFVFGSQGSGANVLTF. The whole variable domain, remainder taken from reference TRBV5-1 and TRBJ2-6, is KAGVTQTPRYLIKTRGQQVTLSCSPISGHRSVSWYQQTPGQGLQFLFEYFSETQRNKGNFPGRFSGRQFSNSRSEMNVSTLELGDSALYLCASSFVFGSQGSGANVLTFGAGSRLTVL.